This T cell receptor beta chain was captured by sequencing in a study of blood T cell repertoires in COVID-19. The overall study: The United States, Italy and Spain supplied acute and convalescent COVID-19 samples. T cells, B-cell-depleted T cells, or PBMCs supplied cDNA or gDNA.

The study drew participants aged about 18 to 90 years from some 25 US areas. Trimming removed 5 bases from V and 4 bases from J; junction bases left unmatched: 6. The CDR3 spans 14 residues. Germline CDR1 SEHNR, CDR2 FQNEAQ (reference sequence). This clone was found a few times. Original processing notes: Estimation of nucleated cell counts was performed using reference gene primer amplification. Clones were read by immunoSEQ multiplex PCR, and TCRdb kept only the in-frame ones, dropping some. That table is the source of V, J and clone size, and D and trimming were worked out from the DNA. The profile covers about 180,000 clones, with 78% appearing a single time and 17% taken by the ten largest.

The chain has TRBV7-9 and TRBJ1-2; TRBD1 matches 8 bases. This clonotype was sampled from a woman aged 45-65 years who had recovered from COVID-19. The sequencing sample was made of PBMCs or T cells enriched from blood (not recorded which). The CDR3 bases are TGTGCCAGCAGCCCCGACAGGGGCGTCTATGGCTACACCTTC. Translated: CASSPDRGVYGYTF.